The present TCR beta chain was sequenced within a study of PD-1 blockade in classical Hodgkin lymphoma. The data were produced by immunoSEQ multiplex PCR, yet TCRdb's version contains in-frame clones alone and is incomplete. This sample carries tens of thousands of clones, roughly 87% of them seen once, and the ten largest clones take over 7.5%. Stated time point: cycle 4 day 1 (C4D1), after less than 7 weeks of nivolumab. Every patient had relapsed following autologous stem cell transplantation, and cohorts differed in brentuximab vedotin exposure. V was cut by 4 bases and J by 0 bases, with 14 bases left in between. The CDR3 totals 16 residues. Germline V CDR1 and CDR2: SEHNR, FQNEAQ (reference sequence).

This TCR was recovered from a human donor with classical Hodgkin lymphoma. The chain combines TRBV7-9 with TRBJ2-3, with D possibly TRBD2 on 6 matching bases. The starting material was peripheral blood mononuclear cells (PBMCs), obtained before the fourth cycle of nivolumab. CDR3 coding DNA: TGTGCCAGCAGCTATTGGGGGGTTGCTAGCACAGATACGCAGTATTTT. It specifies CASSYWGVASTDTQYF. Based on the CDR3 plus reference TRBV7-9 and TRBJ2-3, the full variable domain is DTGVSQNPRHKITKRGQNVTFRCDPISEHNRLYWYRQTLGQGPEFLTYFQNEAQLEKSRLLSDRFSAERPKGSFSTLEIQRTEQGDSAMYLCASSYWGVASTDTQYFGPGTRLTVL.